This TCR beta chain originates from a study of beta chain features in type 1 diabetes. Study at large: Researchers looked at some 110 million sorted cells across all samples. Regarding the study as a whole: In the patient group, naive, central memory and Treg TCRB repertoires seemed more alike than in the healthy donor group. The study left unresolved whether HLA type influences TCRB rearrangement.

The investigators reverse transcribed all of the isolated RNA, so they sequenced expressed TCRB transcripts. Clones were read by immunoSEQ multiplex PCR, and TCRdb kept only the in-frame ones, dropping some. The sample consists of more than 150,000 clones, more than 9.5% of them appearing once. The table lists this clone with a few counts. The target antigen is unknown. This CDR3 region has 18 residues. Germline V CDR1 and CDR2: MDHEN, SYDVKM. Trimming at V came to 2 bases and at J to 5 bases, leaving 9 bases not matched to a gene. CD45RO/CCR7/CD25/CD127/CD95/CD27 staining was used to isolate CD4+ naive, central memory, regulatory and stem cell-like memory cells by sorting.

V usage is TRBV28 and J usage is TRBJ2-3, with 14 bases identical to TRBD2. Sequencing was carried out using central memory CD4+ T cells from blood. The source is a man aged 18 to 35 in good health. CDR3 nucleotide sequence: TGTGCCAGCAGTTTAGTCCATCTCGGGACTAGCGGGAGAGATACGCAGTATTTT. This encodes CASSLVHLGTSGRDTQYF.